This T cell receptor (beta chain) was documented in a study of immune cell composition in non-small cell lung cancer. Here immunoSEQ multiplex PCR was the method, and the copy in TCRdb shows in-frame clones only, minus some. The data show fewer than 20,000 clones, more than 60% seen once. The normal lung sample lay at least 3 cm, and maximally far, from the tumour. CDR1 SGHRS and CDR2 YFSETQ come from the germline V gene. The CDR3 is made up of 16 amino acids. With 0 bases removed from V and 4 bases from J, the gap between germline ends came to 11 bases. These data were also reused for a study on CD4 T cells in lung cancer. According to that study: Patients' blood was tested for T-cell responses to mutation-encoded neoepitopes.

The TCR sequence derives from a human donor with non-small cell lung cancer. The sample taken for sequencing was non-adjacent lung tissue. This chain connects TRBV5-1 to TRBJ2-6, with D perhaps given as TRBD1 or TRBD2 (5 bases each). As DNA, the CDR3 is TGCGCCAGCAGCTTGGTGGCCGGGGCCGGGGCCAACGTCCTGACTTTC. Translated: CASSLVAGAGANVLTF.